This TCR beta chain was captured in a study of T cell responses to AZD1222 COVID-19 vaccine. Study findings and constraints: Clonal diversity was possibly underestimated, and white British individuals and females predominated among donors.

Sequenced by immunoSEQ multiplex PCR; TCRdb stores in-frame clones only, minus some. The sample yields 130,000 to 150,000 clones, around 86% seen once. The germline V gene has CDR1 KGHDR and CDR2 SFDVKD. The CDR3 contains 14 residues. V was clipped by 4 bases and J by 8 bases; unmatched bases: 9. Concerning this clone: Antigen specificity is unknown.

The rearrangement joins TRBV24-1 to TRBJ1-2; 7 nucleotides line up with TRBD1. The sample in question was peripheral blood, obtained on day 0 of MenACWY control vaccination. This clonotype originated in an adult in good health. CDR3 sequence reads: CATSETGTDFGYTF. The CDR3 nucleotides read TGTGCCACCAGTGAAACCGGGACAGATTTCGGCTACACCTTC.